The next 32 T cell receptor beta chains were all read from a single sample in a study of OX40 agonist ivuxolimab in advanced cancers. Assay used: immunoSEQ multiplex PCR; TCRdb lists only in-frame clones, some missing. This table holds 100,000 or so clones, more than 90% found once. Here the sequenced sample was CD4+ or CD8+ T cells sorted from blood, taken in a trial of the OX40 agonist ivuxolimab. The receptors come from an adult with an advanced solid tumor such as melanoma, head and neck, liver or kidney cancer.

The V gene is TRBV6-8, the J gene TRBJ2-4; 8 bases are a match to TRBD2. Per germline, CDR1 MNHGY and CDR2 SAAAGT. The CDR3 extends over 17 amino acids. The V segment lost 7 bases and the J segment 0 bases; nucleotides outside the gene matches: 11. The CDR3 region is CASIKERGTLAKNIQYF. The CDR3 coding sequence is TGTGCCAGCATTAAAGAGCGGGGGACATTAGCCAAAAACATTCAGTACTTC.

This chain joins TRBV5-6 and TRBJ1-5; D is unresolved. The CDR3 runs 13 residues. Germline-derived CDR1 and CDR2 are SGHDT and YYEEEE. Trimming left V 3 bases short and J 4 bases short, with 8 bases between. The CDR3 reads CASSWGGNQPQHF. Here the CDR3 DNA reads TGTGCCAGCAGCTGGGGTGGAAATCAGCCCCAGCATTTT. The full variable domain, with the rest looked up from reference TRBV5-6 and TRBJ1-5, is DAGVTQSPTHLIKTRGQQVTLRCSPKSGHDTVSWYQQALGQGPQFIFQYYEEEERQRGNFPDRFSGHQFPNYSSELNVNALLLGDSALYLCASSWGGNQPQHFGDGTRLSIL.

The chain couples TRBV6-1 to TRBJ1-1; maybe TRBD1 (5 bases). Germline V gene data show CDR1 as MNHNS and CDR2 as SASEGT. This CDR3 region has 16 residues. Deletions cut 1 base from V and 0 bases from J, with 12 bases between. CDR3 sequence (DNA): TGTGCCAGCAGTGAAGTGTGGAAGGGGCTGAACACTGAAGCTTTCTTT. Translated: CASSEVWKGLNTEAFF.

The sample holds one count of this clone. The chain employs TRBV7-2 and TRBJ1-1, with 7 bases fitting TRBD1. The CDR3 has 14 residues. J was trimmed by 1 base and V by 4 bases; bases with no gene match: 3. Looked up from germline, CDR1 is SGHTA and CDR2 is FQGNSA. The CDR3: CASSYRDRNTEAFF. CDR3 sequence (DNA): TGTGCCAGCAGCTATAGGGACAGGAACACTGAAGCTTTCTTT.

This sequence joins TRBV13 and TRBJ2-5; D possibly corresponds to TRBD1 (5 bases). Germline lookup yields CDR1 PRHDT and CDR2 FYEKMQ (reference sequence). The CDR3 has 15 residues. The V end was cut by 1 base, the J end by 1 base, with 10 bases between. CDR3 bases: TGTGCCAGCAGCTTAGAAGGGGATGTCCAAGAGACCCAGTACTTC. It codes for CASSLEGDVQETQYF.

V and J are TRBV4-3 and TRBJ2-3; D is undetermined. This CDR3 region has 13 residues. CDR1 is LGHNA and CDR2 is YSLEER in the germline V gene. The V and J ends lost 4 bases and 2 bases respectively, with 7 bases between them. CDR3: CASSPFTTDTQYF. DNA for the CDR3: TGCGCCAGCAGCCCCTTTACCACAGATACGCAGTATTTT.

The genes are TRBV20-1 and TRBJ2-7; unclear D gene. CDR1 and CDR2 (germline): DFQATT, SNEGSKA (reference sequence). The CDR3 totals 11 residues. With 0 bases removed from V and 7 bases from J, the gap between germline ends came to 7 bases. CDR3 region: CSARDGREQYF. Here the CDR3 DNA reads TGCAGTGCTAGAGATGGAAGGGAGCAGTACTTC.

This clone was seen just once. The chain employs TRBV15 and TRBJ2-1; weak D call: TRBD2 (6 bases). There are 12 residues in the CDR3. Germline assignment: CDR1 LNHNV and CDR2 YYDKDF (reference sequence). V gave up 4 bases and J gave up 8 bases, with 9 bases separating them. CDR3 in amino acids: CATSTPSDEQFF. The CDR3 bases are TGTGCCACCAGCACCCCTAGCGATGAGCAGTTCTTC. The full variable domain, its missing parts supplied by reference TRBV15 and TRBJ2-1, is DAMVIQNPRYQVTQFGKPVTLSCSQTLNHNVMYWYQQKSSQAPKLLFHYYDKDFNNEADTPDNFQSRRPNTSFCFLDIRSPGLGDTAMYLCATSTPSDEQFFGPGTRLTVL.

This clone was counted only a few times. This sequence joins TRBV2 and TRBJ1-2, with 7 bases identical to TRBD1. Unmatched junction bases numbered 8, after V lost 11 bases and J lost 5 bases. Germline V gene data show CDR1 as SNHLY and CDR2 as FYNNEI. This CDR3 spans 12 amino acids. In DNA, the CDR3 is TGTGCCCGCATCCAGGGGGGGTATGGCTACACCTTC. Its protein product is CARIQGGYGYTF.

This clone was found once. The rearrangement joins TRBV10-3 to TRBJ1-1; D is unclear. Trimming cost V 5 bases and J 4 bases, with 14 bases left between them. Per the germline V gene, CDR1 is ENHRY and CDR2 is SYGVKD. The CDR3 covers 14 residues. The CDR3 loop reads CAISLRGAGTEAFF. CDR3 nucleotide sequence: TGTGCCATCAGTTTGAGAGGTGCGGGCACTGAAGCTTTCTTT.

The chain links TRBV6-5 to TRBJ2-2; D call uncertain. Trimming cost V 0 bases and J 5 bases, with 4 bases left between them. Germline V gene lookup returns CDR1 MNHEY and CDR2 SVGAGI. This CDR3 has 13 amino acids. The CDR3 spells CASSYSRTGELFF. The CDR3 region has the DNA TGTGCCAGCAGTTACTCGAGGACCGGGGAGCTGTTTTTT.

The rearrangement uses TRBV2 and TRBJ2-7; 7 bases line up with TRBD1. The CDR3 length is 15 residues. Germline-derived CDR1 and CDR2 are SNHLY and FYNNEI. Germline trimming cut 4 bases from V and 0 bases from J; bases unmatched to any gene: 6. The CDR3 here is CASSGDDRDSYEQYF. Here the CDR3 DNA reads TGTGCCAGCAGTGGGGACGACAGGGACTCCTACGAGCAGTACTTC.

The rearrangement joins TRBV27 to TRBJ2-7; D possibly corresponds to TRBD2 (6 bases). The ends were cut back, 8 bases at V and 5 bases at J, with 16 bases in the middle. The CDR3 sequence is 13 residues long. Germline lookup yields CDR1 MNHEY and CDR2 SMNVEV (reference sequence). CDR3 nucleotides: TGTGCCAGCGGGGACTCTCTATTCCACGAGCAGTACTTC. Its translation: CASGDSLFHEQYF.

This chain uses TRBV27 with TRBJ2-2, with no clear D. V gave up 6 bases and J gave up 2 bases, with 13 bases separating them. This CDR3 is 15 amino acids long. CDR1 is MNHEY, CDR2 SMNVEV, per germline (reference sequence). CDR3 region: CASRRAETNTGELFF. CDR3 coding DNA: TGTGCCAGCAGAAGGGCGGAAACCAACACCGGGGAGCTGTTTTTT.

The chain carries TRBV10-3 and TRBJ1-1; perhaps TRBD1 as D (5 bases). Trimming pared 3 bases from V and 6 bases from J, leaving 8 bases between. The germline V gene encodes CDR1 ENHRY and CDR2 SYGVKD. CDR3 length equals 12 residues. CDR3 sequence (DNA): TGTGCCATCAGTGACGGGGCCGCTGAAGCTTTCTTT. This codes for CAISDGAAEAFF.

The chain joins TRBV21-1 to TRBJ1-5; the table assigns TRBD1, which was not confirmed against the DNA. TRBV21-1 is marked as a pseudogene. There are 17 residues in the CDR3. In nucleotides, the CDR3 is TGTGCCAGCAGCAAAGTGGGGCCACCGAATTGCAATCAGCCCCAGCATTTT. Amino acids: CASSKVGPPNCNQPQHF.

This clone was detected only once. This chain connects TRBV9 to TRBJ2-1; 11 nucleotides line up with TRBD2. This CDR3 has 15 residues. CDR1 and CDR2 (germline): SGDLS, YYNGEE. The trim removed 6 bases at V and 6 bases at J, leaving 8 bases unmatched. CDR3 DNA sequence: TGTGCCAGCACACAGACTAGCGGGACGATCAATGAGCAGTTCTTC. This sequence encodes CASTQTSGTINEQFF.

CDR3 region: CATSRRAQGTGELFF. CDR3 DNA: TGTGCCACCAGCAGAAGGGCTCAGGGCACCGGGGAGCTGTTTTTT. The rearrangement joins TRBV15 to TRBJ2-2; D might be TRBD1 (5 bases). The ends were cut back, 2 bases at V and 4 bases at J, with 11 bases in the middle. This CDR3 comprises 15 residues. The V gene's germline CDR1 is LNHNV and CDR2 YYDKDF (reference sequence).

This rearrangement joins TRBV6-4 to TRBJ2-7, with 8 bases fitting TRBD1. The CDR3 sequence is 14 residues long. V shed 2 bases, J shed 3 bases, and the junction held 3 bases outside the gene matches. Looked up from germline, CDR1 is MRHNA and CDR2 is SNTAGT. CDR3 protein: CASSDGQGNYEQYF. CDR3 DNA sequence: TGTGCCAGCAGTGACGGACAGGGAAACTACGAGCAGTACTTC.

The chain recombines TRBV6-5 with TRBJ1-2, with TRBD1 identical over 7 bases. The CDR3 contains 14 residues. The V segment lost 6 bases and the J segment 8 bases; nucleotides outside the gene matches: 12. CDR1 and CDR2 from the germline V gene are MNHEY and SVGAGI. This chain's CDR3 is CASSPSEGAGGYTF. DNA for the CDR3: TGTGCCAGCAGCCCCTCAGAGGGGGCTGGAGGCTACACCTTC.

The V and J genes are TRBV19 and TRBJ1-1; no clear D. The CDR3 extends over 15 amino acids. Germline CDR1 and CDR2: LNHDA and SQIVND (reference sequence). Between the trimmed V and J ends, which lost 5 bases and 4 bases, there was a span of 17 bases. The CDR3 DNA is TGTGCCAGTAGTCAGTGGGAAGGGTCGGGCACTGAAGCTTTCTTT. Encoded protein: CASSQWEGSGTEAFF.

J is TRBJ1-5 and V is TRBV2; 7 nucleotides align to TRBD1. CDR1 and CDR2 from the germline V gene are SNHLY and FYNNEI. The CDR3 runs 16 residues. The trim removed 4 bases at V and 4 bases at J, leaving 10 bases unmatched. CDR3 loop: CASSARTGPGNQPQHF. The CDR3 region has the DNA TGTGCCAGCAGTGCAAGGACAGGCCCCGGGAATCAGCCCCAGCATTTT.

CDR3 protein: CASSLGQEQFF. CDR3 sequence (DNA): TGTGCCAGCAGCTTAGGACAGGAGCAGTTCTTC. The chain uses TRBV7-9 and TRBJ2-1, with D perhaps TRBD1 (5 bases). Germline CDR1 reads SEHNR; CDR2 reads FQNEAQ (reference sequence). There are 11 residues in the CDR3. The ends were cut back, 1 base at V and 10 bases at J, with 5 bases in the middle.

The chain recombines TRBV27 with TRBJ2-1; a possible D gene is TRBD2 (6 bases). The V end lost 8 bases, the J end lost 6 bases, and 11 bases lay between the germline ends. The germline CDR1 and CDR2 sequences are MNHEY and SMNVEV (reference sequence). CDR3 size: 12 residues. The DNA of the CDR3 is TGTGCCAGCGGGGACTTCTTCAATGAGCAGTTCTTC. This encodes CASGDFFNEQFF.

V gene TRBV11-2 combines with J gene TRBJ1-3; no firm D call. The CDR3 extends over 14 amino acids. Looked up from germline, CDR1 is SGHAT and CDR2 is FQNNGV. V was pared by 2 bases and J by 1 base, with 6 bases between. The CDR3 nucleotides read TGTGCCAGCAGCTTAAGTTTTTCTGGAAACACCATATATTTT. This encodes CASSLSFSGNTIYF.

V and J are TRBV30 and TRBJ1-2; maybe TRBD1 (6 bases). V was pared by 4 bases and J by 5 bases, with 11 bases between. The CDR3 consists of 12 residues. The germline CDR1 and CDR2 sequences are GTSNPN and SVGIG (reference sequence). CDR3 DNA: TGTGCCTGGAACAGGGCGTCTTATGGCTACACCTTC. Translated, it gives CAWNRASYGYTF.

This chain connects TRBV11-3 to TRBJ2-5; 7 nucleotides match TRBD1. The J call is doubtful: the DNA matches TRBJ2-7 better. The CDR3 runs to 13 residues. CDR1 SGHNT and CDR2 YENEEA come from the germline V gene. CDR3 sequence reads: CASSSGTGDEQYF. The CDR3 DNA sequence: TGTGCCAGCAGCTCAGGAACAGGGGACGAGCAGTACTTC.

J is TRBJ1-6 and V is TRBV2; weak D call: TRBD1 (6 bases). Trimming pared 5 bases from V and 4 bases from J, leaving 15 bases between. The CDR3 loop spans 16 amino acids. Germline V gives CDR1 SNHLY, CDR2 FYNNEI. Here the CDR3 DNA reads TGTGCCAGCAGTCGGACAGTGTCCTTATATAATTCACCCCTCCACTTT. This sequence encodes CASSRTVSLYNSPLHF.

V gene TRBV28 combines with J gene TRBJ2-2; TRBD1 might be the D (5 bases). V lost 7 bases to trimming and J lost 6 bases, with 6 bases between them. This CDR3 region has 11 residues. Per the germline V gene, CDR1 is MDHEN and CDR2 is SYDVKM. CDR3 nucleotide sequence: TGTGCCAGCATAGGGGCCGGGGAGCTGTTTTTT. Translation: CASIGAGELFF.

This clone was picked up one time. This chain connects TRBV6-6 to TRBJ2-1; 9 bases are shared with TRBD2. CDR1 and CDR2 from the germline V gene are MNHNY and SVGAGI (reference sequence). The CDR3 is 15 amino acids. V dropped 4 bases and J dropped 6; count of bases not matched to a gene: 7. CDR3 nucleotide sequence: TGTGCCAGCAGTTTGTGGGTAGCGGGAGCCAATGAGCAGTTCTTC. Translation: CASSLWVAGANEQFF.

This clone was recorded only once. V gene TRBV27 combines with J gene TRBJ2-1, with 7 bases matching TRBD1. This CDR3 has 13 residues. J lost 10 bases, V lost 5 bases, and 8 bases had no gene match. Germline V gene data show CDR1 as MNHEY and CDR2 as SMNVEV (reference sequence). CDR3 bases: TGTGCCAGCAGTAGGACAGGCACAAGGGAGCAGTTCTTC. Its protein product is CASSRTGTREQFF.

The chain uses TRBV6-1 and TRBJ1-1, with 8 bases fitting TRBD1. The length of the CDR3 is 15 residues. The J segment lost 2 bases and the V segment lost 1 base, leaving 3 bases of the junction unmatched. Germline CDR1 is MNHNS and CDR2 is SASEGT. The CDR3 nucleotides read TGTGCCAGCAGTGAAGGGGACAGGCGAAACACTGAAGCTTTCTTT. Translated, it gives CASSEGDRRNTEAFF.